This is a list of T cell receptor beta chains from one sample in a study of T cell responses to AZD1222 COVID-19 vaccine. Profiled with immunoSEQ multiplex PCR; TCRdb holds only in-frame clones, not every one. The repertoire holds around 150,000 clones, with about 93% as singletons. Material: peripheral blood, obtained on day 0 of AZD1222 vaccination. The origin of the receptors is an adult in good health. Each CDR3 is given with its conserved first and last residue.

v_call	j_call	cdr3_aa
TRBV5-6	TRBJ1-5	CASSLGFSDNQPQHF
TRBV7-3	TRBJ2-1	CASSFLGSYNEQFF
TRBV6-4	TRBJ2-7	CASISNWDRAFYEQYF
TRBV7-2	TRBJ1-5	CASSLDIADQPQHF
TRBV19	TRBJ2-7	CASSIELGRGYEQYF
TRBV2	TRBJ2-7	CARTLLPGRSTYEQYF
TRBV7-9	TRBJ2-7	CASSLGSGVGEQYF
TRBV19	TRBJ2-3	CASNIRGTDTQYF
TRBV5-8	TRBJ2-1	CASSLWVEQFF
TRBV6-5	TRBJ1-2	CASSLGRNYGYTF
TRBV20-1	TRBJ1-1	CSARKNTEAFF
TRBV19	TRBJ2-7	CASSMDHPRTYEQYF
TRBV4-1	TRBJ2-7	CASSQAGSYEQYF
TRBV10-3	TRBJ1-5	CAITSGGNQPQHF
TRBV6-1	TRBJ2-3	CASSEALTPEVPDTQYF
TRBV2	TRBJ2-5	CASSQRRAGWTQYF
TRBV9	TRBJ2-1	CASSVGGTASYNEQFF
TRBV6-5	TRBJ2-7	CASRGSGTSYEQYF
TRBV28	TRBJ1-6	CATNQGRLGSYNSPLHF
TRBV12-3/TRBV12-4	TRBJ2-5	CASSRTAGETQYF
TRBV9	TRBJ1-1	CASSVGGQRGEAFF
TRBV28	TRBJ2-7	CASSPPRGSDYEQYF
TRBV4-3	TRBJ2-3	CASSQNGREWVTDTQYF
TRBV29-1	TRBJ2-2	CSVVGRAGTGELFF
TRBV5-4	TRBJ1-2	CASSSGTAPGYTF
TRBV19	TRBJ1-6	CASSSTGNSPLHF
TRBV2	TRBJ1-2	CASRPMGPSATF
TRBV2	TRBJ2-2	CASRGGPNTGELFF
TRBV7-9	TRBJ2-3	CASSLVIALTDTQYF
TRBV6-5	TRBJ1-3	CASTADRTSGNTIYF
TRBV25-1	TRBJ2-7	CASTPMGSHEQYF
TRBV11-1	TRBJ2-5	CASSPGLLETQYF
TRBV28	TRBJ2-3	CASSLHGRQSTDTQYF
TRBV27	TRBJ1-5	CASSLLISNQPQHF
TRBV28	TRBJ1-2	CASSLPFGDDYTF
TRBV13	TRBJ1-2	CASSDRVGYTF
TRBV2	TRBJ2-3	CASSAWAGRLTDTQYF
TRBV19	TRBJ1-5	CASSPEGTYQPQHF
TRBV24-1	TRBJ2-7	CATSDHDSVQYF
TRBV7-9	TRBJ1-3	CASSQGTGARGNTIYF
TRBV12-3/TRBV12-4	TRBJ2-5	CASTPQGQETQYF
TRBV7-2	TRBJ2-7	CASSLASGRGYEQYF
TRBV4-2	TRBJ1-4	CASSQGGTGEKLFF
TRBV7-2	TRBJ2-4	CASSWPGRAKNIQYF
TRBV18	TRBJ2-3	CASSRPGSPTDTQYF
TRBV5-8	TRBJ2-2	CASSSLWGRSTGELFF
TRBV7-8	TRBJ2-5	CASSPGQGKETQYF
TRBV3-1/TRBV3-2	TRBJ2-1	CASSQDSGLAGEHGDPNEQFF
TRBV7-6	TRBJ2-3	CASSLTAGGPTDTQYF
TRBV7-2	TRBJ1-2	CASSLLSQPHGYTF
TRBV4-2	TRBJ2-1	CASSQVSTGGREQFF
TRBV10-3	TRBJ2-5	CAISEVSGSPDQYF
TRBV7-9	TRBJ2-3	CASSLAHGGGTDTQYF